The sequence of this T cell receptor (beta chain) was determined in a study of CD8+ T cells in alopecia areata. Lesional scalp punch biopsies and peripheral blood came from alopecia areata patients. Sequencing templates came from extracted RNA that was reverse transcribed into cDNA. Profiling relied on immunoSEQ multiplex PCR, and the TCRdb table lists in-frame clones only, not all of them. The table shows under 250,000 clones, with approximately 61% occurring only once. The CDR3 totals 16 residues. The germline V gene encodes CDR1 MNHEY and CDR2 SMNVEV (reference sequence). V shed 0 bases and J 5 bases; nucleotides not matched to a gene: 7.

This specimen was CD4+ T cells sorted from blood, taken at week 0. The source of this sequence is a human donor with alopecia areata. The chain couples TRBV27 to TRBJ2-1; 7 positions agree with TRBD2. The CDR3 reads CASSLSAGAWDNEQFF. The CDR3, as DNA: TGTGCCAGCAGTTTATCGGCGGGAGCTTGGGACAATGAGCAGTTCTTC.